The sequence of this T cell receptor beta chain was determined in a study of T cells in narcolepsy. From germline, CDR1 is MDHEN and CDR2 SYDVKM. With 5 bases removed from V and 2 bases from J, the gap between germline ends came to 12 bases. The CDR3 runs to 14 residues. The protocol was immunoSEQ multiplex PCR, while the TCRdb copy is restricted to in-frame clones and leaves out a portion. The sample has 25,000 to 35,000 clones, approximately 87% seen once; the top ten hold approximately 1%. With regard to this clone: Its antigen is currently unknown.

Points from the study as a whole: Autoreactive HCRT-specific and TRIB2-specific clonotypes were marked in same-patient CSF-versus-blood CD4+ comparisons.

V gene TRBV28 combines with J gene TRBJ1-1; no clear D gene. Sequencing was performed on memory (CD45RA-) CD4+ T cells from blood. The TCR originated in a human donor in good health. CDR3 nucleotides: TGTGCCAGCAGTCCGCGTGGGAGTAACACTGAAGCTTTCTTT. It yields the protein CASSPRGSNTEAFF.